Each of the 5 T cell receptor beta chains below was sequenced from the same sample in a study of shared clonotypes between healthy human individuals. The method was immunoSEQ multiplex PCR; TCRdb's version includes in-frame clones alone and lacks a portion of them. Among a few million clones, approximately 96% were seen once, and the ten largest hold approximately 0.13%. What was sequenced was naive CD4+ T cells sorted from blood. Described subset: CD45RA+ positively selected. The origin of the receptors is a man between 18 and 35 years old in good health.

The DNA for the CDR3 is TGCGCCAGCAGCTTGGGGGACTCACTAGCGGGGAGAGGCGAGCAGTACTTC. This gives the protein CASSLGDSLAGRGEQYF. The V gene is TRBV5-1, the J gene TRBJ2-7, with TRBD2 matching over 10 bases. The ends lost 0 bases at V and 6 bases at J; junction bases unmatched: 12. Per the germline V gene, CDR1 is SGHRS and CDR2 is YFSETQ. This CDR3 is built from 17 residues.

This clone occurred once. The chain uses TRBV9 and TRBJ2-5; 11 nucleotides align to TRBD2. The CDR3 is 16 residues long. Trimming took 4 bases from V and 1 from J; bases not matched to a gene: 6. The germline gives CDR1 SGDLS, CDR2 YYNGEE. CDR3 bases: TGTGCCAGCAGCCATGGGACTAGCGGAATCCAAGAGACCCAGTACTTC. Its protein is CASSHGTSGIQETQYF.

The gene calls are TRBV4-1 and TRBJ2-7; D possibly corresponds to TRBD2 (6 bases). This CDR3 has 15 residues. Per the germline V gene, CDR1 is MGHRA and CDR2 is YSYEKL. Trimming pared 1 base from V and 2 bases from J, leaving 12 bases between. The CDR3, as DNA: TGCGCCAGCAGCCAAGTAGGAGGGCGCCCCTACGAGCAGTACTTC. Amino acid sequence: CASSQVGGRPYEQYF.

The chain carries TRBV14 and TRBJ2-3; 11 bases line up with TRBD2. Germline CDR1 and CDR2: SGHDN and FVKESK. The CDR3 sequence is 17 residues long. J was trimmed by 2 bases and V by 3 bases; bases with no gene match: 7. The CDR3, as DNA: TGTGCCAGCAGCCAGCGGACTAGCGGGTCATACACAGATACGCAGTATTTT. Protein product: CASSQRTSGSYTDTQYF.

This chain links TRBV1 with TRBJ2-5; the table gives TRBD2 as D, unverified against the DNA. TRBV1 corresponds to a pseudogene. CDR3 length equals 18 residues. CDR3 protein: CTSSQPTGTRSRQETQYF. The CDR3 DNA follows: TGCACCAGCAGCCAACCAACCGGGACTAGAAGCAGACAAGAGACCCAGTACTTC.